A single sample is the source of the 23 T cell receptor beta chains below, sequenced in a study of shared clonotypes between healthy human individuals. The assay was immunoSEQ multiplex PCR, and TCRdb's table has in-frame clones only and misses some. The table has 950,000 to 1,200,000 clones, roughly 80% seen once. Source material: memory CD4+ T cells from PBMCs. The sample's subset: CD45RA-negative fraction. Receptors originate from a young man in good health. Some clones in this sample may be carry-over from other donors' samples.

This chain links TRBV4-3 with TRBJ2-5; D not certain. Germline CDR1 reads LGHNA; CDR2 reads YSLEER. V gave up 0 bases and J gave up 5 bases, with 10 bases separating them. The CDR3 contains 14 residues. The CDR3 DNA reads as TGCGCCAGCAGCCAAGATTACCGCACGGAGACCCAGTACTTC. Protein product: CASSQDYRTETQYF.

The chain has TRBV11-3 and TRBJ2-3; 7 nucleotides line up with TRBD1. The germline CDR1 and CDR2 sequences are SGHNT and YENEEA. The CDR3 extends over 13 amino acids. V lost 5 bases, J lost 4 bases, and 3 bases stayed unmatched. The CDR3 region has the DNA TGTGCCAGCAGCCCCGGACAGGCAGATACGCAGTATTTT. It codes for CASSPGQADTQYF.

This clone was counted at least ten times. The same CDR3 can be traced to other DNA sequences in this sample. The chain links TRBV30 to TRBJ1-1, with D maybe TRBD1 (6 bases). Germline CDR1 reads GTSNPN; CDR2 reads SVGIG (reference sequence). The V gene lost 2 bases and the J gene lost 4 bases, with 20 bases spanning the gap. CDR3 length: 16 amino acids. The CDR3 DNA reads as TGTGCCTGGAGTCCCCTGGGGGGGGCGCGGGTCACTGAAGCTTTCTTT. Encoded protein: CAWSPLGGARVTEAFF. Full variable domain (remainder filled in from reference TRBV30 and TRBJ1-1): SQTIHQWPATLVQPVGSPLSLECTVEGTSNPNLYWYRQAAGRGLQLLFYSVGIGQISSEVPQNLSASRPQDRQFILSSKKLLLSDSGFYLCAWSPLGGARVTEAFFGQGTRLTVV.

This chain connects TRBV28 to TRBJ1-2; 7 bases are a match to TRBD1. The CDR3 consists of 15 residues. Unmatched junction bases numbered 11, after V lost 2 bases and J lost 8 bases. The germline V gene encodes CDR1 MDHEN and CDR2 SYDVKM. CDR3 sequence: CASSLGADRANGYTF. In DNA form, the CDR3 reads TGTGCCAGCAGTTTAGGGGCAGACAGGGCTAACGGCTACACCTTC.

The chain carries TRBV5-1 and TRBJ1-5; D unresolved. The germline V gene encodes CDR1 SGHRS and CDR2 YFSETQ. The length of the CDR3 is 15 residues. Trimming left V 0 bases short and J 2 bases short, with 9 bases between. This CDR3 is CASSLGYGGNQPQHF. Here the CDR3 DNA reads TGCGCCAGCAGCTTGGGGTATGGGGGCAATCAGCCCCAGCATTTT.

DNA for the CDR3: TGTGCCGGGATGTATGGGACTAGCGGATCCCGCTCCTACAATGAGCAGTTCTTC. It codes for CAGMYGTSGSRSYNEQFF. The chain combines TRBV30 with TRBJ2-1; TRBD2 matches 11 bases. V shed 8 bases, J shed 0 bases, and the junction held 15 bases outside the gene matches. From germline, CDR1 is GTSNPN and CDR2 SVGIG (reference sequence). The CDR3 runs to 18 residues.

The chain links TRBV19 to TRBJ1-5; 9 nucleotides agree with TRBD1. The CDR3 is 14 amino acids. V trimming: 4 bases; J trimming: 6 bases; junction bases outside the gene matches: 4. Per the germline V gene, CDR1 is LNHDA and CDR2 is SQIVND (reference sequence). This CDR3 is CASSTRDRAQPQHF. CDR3 in DNA: TGTGCCAGTAGTACCCGGGACAGGGCTCAGCCCCAGCATTTT.

The chain recombines TRBV29-1 with TRBJ2-3, with TRBD2 matching over 10 bases. V lost 3 bases and J lost 1; bases outside the gene matches: 7. CDR1 and CDR2 (germline): SQVTM, ANQGSEA. The CDR3 has 16 amino acids. For the CDR3, the DNA is TGCAGCGTTGATCCCCAGCGGGAGGGACGCACAGATACGCAGTATTTT. It translates to CSVDPQREGRTDTQYF.

This rearrangement joins TRBV4-1 to TRBJ1-2, with 9 nucleotides matching TRBD1. Germline V gene lookup returns CDR1 MGHRA and CDR2 YSYEKL. The CDR3 runs 15 residues. The J segment lost 6 bases and the V segment lost 6 bases, leaving 11 bases of the junction unmatched. CDR3 DNA: TGCGCCAGCAGGTATCCCGGAGGGACAGGGCATGGCTACACCTTC. It specifies CASRYPGGTGHGYTF.

The J gene is TRBJ1-1, the V gene TRBV2; TRBD1 agrees at 7 bases. CDR1 and CDR2 from the germline V gene are SNHLY and FYNNEI. The length of the CDR3 is 14 residues. J gave up 4 bases and V 5 bases, and 7 bases lay outside the gene matches. The CDR3 loop is CASSSSGGPTEAFF. The CDR3 region has the DNA TGTGCCAGCAGTTCTTCAGGGGGGCCCACTGAAGCTTTCTTT.

V gene TRBV7-6 combines with J gene TRBJ2-7; a possible D gene is TRBD2 (5 bases). Deletions cut 4 bases from V and 8 bases from J, with 15 bases between. Germline V gene data show CDR1 as SGHVS and CDR2 as FNYEAQ. This CDR3 is built from 13 residues. CDR3 amino acids: CASSSLPGSKQYF. The CDR3 nucleotides read TGTGCCAGCAGCTCCCTTCCGGGATCCAAGCAGTACTTC.

This rearrangement joins TRBV7-9 to TRBJ2-5, with no clear D. Trimming left V 7 bases short and J 2 bases short, with 11 bases between. Per the germline V gene, CDR1 is SEHNR and CDR2 is FQNEAQ (reference sequence). This CDR3 is built from 13 residues. CDR3 nucleotide sequence: TGTGCCAGCATAAAGGGCAGTCAAGAGACCCAGTACTTC. This gives the protein CASIKGSQETQYF.

This rearrangement joins TRBV29-1 to TRBJ2-5; 11 bases align to TRBD2. The V and J ends lost 6 bases and 11 bases, in that order; junction bases with no gene match: 11. This CDR3 is 13 amino acids long. Looked up from germline, CDR1 is SQVTM and CDR2 is ANQGSEA. Here the CDR3 reads CSVGLAANQEQYF. The CDR3 DNA reads TGCAGCGTGGGACTAGCGGCAAACCAGGAGCAGTACTTC.

The chain has TRBV2 and TRBJ2-3; a possible D gene is TRBD2 (6 bases). CDR1 is SNHLY, CDR2 FYNNEI, per germline. The CDR3 is 14 residues long. Between the trimmed V and J ends, which lost 9 bases and 3 bases, there was a span of 16 bases. Written as DNA, the CDR3 is TGTGCCAGAACTGGGAACGGGGGTACAGATACGCAGTATTTT. Translating it yields CARTGNGGTDTQYF.

The chain carries TRBV2 and TRBJ2-2, with 7 bases identical to TRBD2. The CDR3 has 15 residues. The germline gives CDR1 SNHLY, CDR2 FYNNEI. The V segment lost 7 bases and the J segment 4 bases; nucleotides outside the gene matches: 9. The CDR3 nucleotides are TGTGCCAGCAAAGTGCGGGAGTACGGCACCGGGGAGCTGTTTTTT. Protein sequence: CASKVREYGTGELFF.

This clone occurred a few times. Other DNA sequences within the sample encode an identical CDR3. The genes are TRBV7-9 and TRBJ2-1; 9 bases line up with TRBD1. Germline-derived CDR1 and CDR2 are SEHNR and FQNEAQ (reference sequence). This CDR3 has 13 residues. V lost 5 bases and J lost 7; bases outside the gene matches: 3. DNA for the CDR3: TGTGCCAGCAGCCTGGGACAGGGAAATGAGCAGTTCTTC. Translating gives CASSLGQGNEQFF.

V gene TRBV29-1 combines with J gene TRBJ2-5, with D uncertain. The V end lost 5 bases, the J end lost 2 bases, and 9 bases lay between the germline ends. Germline V lookup: CDR1 SQVTM, CDR2 ANQGSEA. CDR3 length: 12 residues. The CDR3 here is CSVLSRQETQYF. The CDR3 DNA is TGCAGCGTTTTGAGCCGTCAAGAGACCCAGTACTTC.

The chain links TRBV6-1 to TRBJ2-5; 8 bases align to TRBD2. V lost 5 bases to trimming and J lost 9 bases; unmatched junction nucleotides: 8. The CDR3 length is 13 residues. CDR1 and CDR2 (germline): MNHNS, SASEGT. The CDR3 protein is CASSLTSDQAQYF. The DNA of the CDR3 is TGTGCCAGCAGTTTGACTAGCGACCAGGCCCAGTACTTC.

The V and J genes are TRBV27 and TRBJ2-5, with D hard to call. The CDR3 length is 15 residues. The V gene lost 6 bases and the J gene lost 4 bases, with 18 bases spanning the gap. From germline, CDR1 is MNHEY and CDR2 SMNVEV (reference sequence). The CDR3: CASSLNSDGRETQYF. The DNA of the CDR3 is TGTGCCAGCAGCCTAAATTCGGACGGAAGAGAGACCCAGTACTTC.

This sequence joins TRBV28 and TRBJ2-7; D gene uncertain. From germline, CDR1 is MDHEN and CDR2 SYDVKM. The CDR3 consists of 12 residues. Trimming stripped 5 bases from V and 8 bases from J, with 13 bases between. CDR3 amino acids: CASSPRNGQQYF. In DNA form, the CDR3 reads TGTGCCAGCAGTCCCCGAAACGGACAGCAGTACTTC.

As regards this clone: Other DNA sequences of this sample code for an identical CDR3. The genes are TRBV29-1 and TRBJ2-3, with 7 positions matching TRBD2. Germline values: CDR1 SQVTM, CDR2 ANQGSEA. J was trimmed by 4 bases and V by 3 bases; bases with no gene match: 7. The CDR3 extends over 14 amino acids. The CDR3 loop reads CSVEGGRDADTQYF. DNA for the CDR3: TGCAGCGTTGAGGGCGGGAGAGACGCAGATACGCAGTATTTT.

The rearrangement links TRBV14 to TRBJ2-7, with a weak D call TRBD1 (5 bases). CDR1 and CDR2 (germline): SGHDN, FVKESK. With 0 bases removed from V and 9 bases from J, the gap between germline ends came to 18 bases. The CDR3 covers 15 residues. CDR3 nucleotide sequence: TGTGCCAGCAGCCAAGATTTTAGGGGCTCCCCCCGGCAGTACTTC. Translating gives CASSQDFRGSPRQYF.

To note about this clone: The same CDR3 also results from other DNA sequences found in this sample. The rearrangement uses TRBV4-1 and TRBJ1-5; 8 bases align to TRBD1. Germline V gives CDR1 MGHRA, CDR2 YSYEKL. V shed 0 bases and J 5 bases; nucleotides not matched to a gene: 3. The length of the CDR3 is 15 residues. CDR3 region: CASSQEGRGHQPQHF. The CDR3 bases are TGCGCCAGCAGCCAAGAGGGCAGGGGGCATCAGCCCCAGCATTTT.